The 25 T cell receptor beta chains below all came from one sample that was sequenced in a study of blood T cell repertoires in COVID-19 (dated by TCRdb to about 2020). Libraries were constructed by the immunoSEQ multiplex PCR assay. TCRdb's version of the immuneACCESS table is confined to in-frame rearrangements and falls short of the full clone set. An unresolved V gene accounts for under half of the shortfall where checked; the remainder is of unknown origin. Across this sample there are 150,000 to 200,000 clones, with around 73% seen only once. 15% to 20% of the sample is taken by the ten largest. The sample was PBMCs or T cells enriched from blood (not recorded which). The receptors shown here come from a woman aged 50 to 60 who had recovered from COVID-19.

On this clone: Other DNA sequences of this sample code for an identical CDR3. The J gene is TRBJ1-1, the V gene TRBV18; maybe TRBD1 (5 bases). The CDR3 contains 12 residues. V lost 3 bases to trimming and J lost 6 bases, with 8 bases between them. CDR1 is KGHSH and CDR2 is LQKENI in the germline V gene. The CDR3 DNA sequence: TGTGCCAGCTCACCCGGGGGGTCTGAAGCTTTCTTT. Its protein product is CASSPGGSEAFF.

The chain carries TRBV29-1 and TRBJ1-4; tentative D call: TRBD1 (6 bases). Germline V gene data show CDR1 as SQVTM and CDR2 as ANQGSEA. With 7 bases removed from V and 7 bases from J, the gap between germline ends came to 16 bases. CDR3 length equals 13 residues. The CDR3 nucleotides read TGCAGCGCCCAAACAGGGCCCCTTGAAAAACTGTTTTTT. It yields the protein CSAQTGPLEKLFF. Together with reference TRBV29-1 and TRBJ1-4, the CDR3 gives the full variable domain: SAVISQKPSRDICQRGTSLTIQCQVDSQVTMMFWYRQQPGQSLTLIATANQGSEATYESGFVIDKFPISRPNLTFSTLTVSNMSPEDSSIYLCSAQTGPLEKLFFGSGTQLSVL.

The chain combines TRBV6-5 with TRBJ2-5; D is possibly TRBD2 (5 bases). Trimming pared 6 bases from V and 0 bases from J, leaving 8 bases between. This CDR3 contains 13 residues. CDR1 and CDR2 from the germline V gene are MNHEY and SVGAGI. As DNA, the CDR3 is TGTGCCAGCAGCAGGACTCACCAAGAGACCCAGTACTTC. The encoded protein is CASSRTHQETQYF.

The rearrangement joins TRBV7-6 to TRBJ1-1, with TRBD1 as a possible D gene (5 bases). The CDR3 covers 14 residues. V shed 2 bases and J shed 1 base, with 8 bases lying between them. Germline lookup yields CDR1 SGHVS and CDR2 FNYEAQ. CDR3 sequence reads: CASSLRQRNTEAFF. CDR3 coding DNA: TGTGCCAGCAGCTTAAGACAGCGGAACACTGAAGCTTTCTTT.

The CDR3: CASSLEAGVAEAFF. The CDR3 DNA reads TGTGCCAGCAGCTTAGAGGCAGGGGTGGCTGAAGCTTTCTTT. The rearrangement links TRBV7-9 to TRBJ1-1; TRBD1 is a possible D gene (6 bases). The germline V gene encodes CDR1 SEHNR and CDR2 FQNEAQ (reference sequence). V dropped 1 base and J dropped 6 bases, with 12 bases sitting between them. The length of the CDR3 is 14 residues.

The rearrangement links TRBV5-1 to TRBJ2-5; TRBD2 is a possible D gene (5 bases). Germline assignment: CDR1 SGHRS and CDR2 YFSETQ. Trimming shortened V by 9 bases and J by 2 bases, and 17 bases separated the two germline ends. The CDR3 length is 14 residues. CDR3 residues: CATNPGSGQETQYF. CDR3 nucleotides: TGCGCCACAAATCCCGGCAGCGGACAAGAGACCCAGTACTTC.

This chain links TRBV9 with TRBJ1-2; D gene unclear. There are 14 residues in the CDR3. Deletions cut 0 bases from V and 4 bases from J, with 10 bases between. CDR1 and CDR2 (germline): SGDLS, YYNGEE. The CDR3 loop is CASSVGQDSYGYTF. In DNA, the CDR3 is TGTGCCAGCAGCGTAGGGCAGGATAGCTATGGCTACACCTTC.

The V gene is TRBV5-1, the J gene TRBJ2-3; 13 nucleotides agree with TRBD2. This CDR3 region has 16 residues. V lost 4 bases, J lost 4 bases, and 6 bases stayed unmatched. Per germline, CDR1 SGHRS and CDR2 YFSETQ. Here the CDR3 reads CASSPRTSGSADTQYF. In DNA, the CDR3 is TGCGCCAGCAGCCCGCGGACTAGCGGGAGTGCAGATACGCAGTATTTT.

J is TRBJ1-2 and V is TRBV5-6; D possibly corresponds to TRBD1 (6 bases). The CDR3 length is 14 residues. CDR1 and CDR2 from the germline V gene are SGHDT and YYEEEE. Trimming cost V 2 bases and J 4 bases, with 12 bases left between them. This CDR3 is CASSFPQGSYGYTF. In DNA, the CDR3 is TGTGCCAGCAGCTTCCCACAGGGTAGCTATGGCTACACCTTC.

The rearrangement links TRBV10-3 to TRBJ2-2; TRBD2 is a possible D gene (6 bases). The germline V gene encodes CDR1 ENHRY and CDR2 SYGVKD. The CDR3 totals 16 residues. Trimming stripped 0 bases from V and 6 bases from J, with 14 bases between. The CDR3 loop reads CAISESRASVPGELFF. In nucleotides, the CDR3 is TGTGCCATCAGTGAGTCGAGGGCTAGCGTCCCCGGGGAGCTGTTTTTT.

The chain links TRBV11-2 to TRBJ2-7, with a possible D match to TRBD1 (5 bases). The germline V gene encodes CDR1 SGHAT and CDR2 FQNNGV. V was cut by 1 base and J by 0 bases, with 19 bases left in between. The CDR3 has 18 amino acids. The CDR3 region has the DNA TGTGCCAGCAGCTTAGTCAGGGCTCCCCCCTTTAGCTCCTACGAGCAGTACTTC. This encodes CASSLVRAPPFSSYEQYF.

This clone was observed a few times. The V and J genes are TRBV5-4 and TRBJ2-2; weak D call: TRBD1 (5 bases). Trimming pared 0 bases from V and 6 bases from J, leaving 12 bases between. The germline V gene encodes CDR1 SGHNT and CDR2 YYREEE (reference sequence). The CDR3 runs to 15 residues. CDR3 bases: TGTGCCAGCAGCTTGGACAGGATGCACCCCGGGGAGCTGTTTTTT. Protein: CASSLDRMHPGELFF.

In regard to this clone: The junction shows a germline mismatch at one end, possibly a read error. V gene TRBV10-3 combines with J gene TRBJ1-6; TRBD1 aligns across 8 bases. The CDR3 contains 14 residues. CDR1 and CDR2 (germline): ENHRY, SYGVKD. CDR3 in amino acids: CAITETGAGSPLHF. In nucleotides, the CDR3 is TGTGCCATCACTGAGACAGGGGCGGGTTCACCCCTCCACTTT.

This clone was seen a single time. J is TRBJ1-2 and V is TRBV14; D might be TRBD1 (6 bases). The CDR3 has 15 residues. Germline loops: CDR1 SGHDN, CDR2 FVKESK. V dropped 1 base and J dropped 8 bases, with 17 bases sitting between them. The CDR3 region is CASSQVTGLVGGYTF. CDR3 DNA: TGTGCCAGCAGCCAAGTAACAGGGCTTGTTGGCGGCTACACCTTC.

The chain carries TRBV6-2 or TRBV6-3 and TRBJ2-1, with D unresolved. The ends were cut back, 0 bases at V and 6 bases at J, with 6 bases in the middle. The CDR3 is made up of 13 amino acids. In germline, CDR1 is MNHEY, CDR2 SVGEGT. The CDR3 reads CASSYSLFNEQFF. As DNA, the CDR3 is TGTGCCAGCAGTTACTCCCTATTCAATGAGCAGTTCTTC.

The CDR3: CAWSPTGGEAFF. The CDR3 DNA follows: TGTGCCTGGAGTCCAACCGGGGGGGAGGCTTTCTTT. The genes are TRBV30 and TRBJ1-1; a possible D gene is TRBD1 (5 bases). This CDR3 comprises 12 residues. Per germline, CDR1 GTSNPN and CDR2 SVGIG (reference sequence). The V gene lost 2 bases and the J gene lost 11 bases, with 15 bases spanning the gap.

The J gene is TRBJ2-3, the V gene TRBV5-1, with D hard to call. Germline CDR1 is SGHRS and CDR2 is YFSETQ. V dropped 6 bases and J dropped 0 bases, with 11 bases sitting between them. There are 14 residues in the CDR3. The DNA of the CDR3 is TGCGCCAGCACATTGGGCCAAAGCACAGATACGCAGTATTTT. Translated: CASTLGQSTDTQYF.

J is TRBJ1-1 and V is TRBV15; 11 positions agree with TRBD1. Germline lookup yields CDR1 LNHNV and CDR2 YYDKDF (reference sequence). Trimming took 4 bases from V and 5 from J; bases not matched to a gene: 12. This CDR3 has 17 amino acids. CDR3 nucleotides: TGTGCCACCAGCACCTTTGGGACAGGGGGAGGAGGGACTGAAGCTTTCTTT. Translated: CATSTFGTGGGGTEAFF.

This sequence joins TRBV28 and TRBJ1-5; 8 nucleotides match TRBD1. Germline assignment: CDR1 MDHEN and CDR2 SYDVKM. The CDR3 consists of 15 residues. V lost 3 bases and J lost 4; bases outside the gene matches: 5. This CDR3 is CASSFSDRVNQPQHF. The CDR3 DNA reads TGTGCCAGCAGTTTTTCGGACAGGGTAAATCAGCCCCAGCATTTT.

The chain carries TRBV19 and TRBJ1-5; the D is unclear. Trimming stripped 2 bases from V and 1 base from J, with 15 bases between. Germline V gene sequence: CDR1 LNHDA, CDR2 SQIVND (reference sequence). The CDR3 runs 17 residues. Here the CDR3 reads CASSIWAGSSSNQPQHF. The CDR3 nucleotides read TGTGCCAGTAGTATATGGGCAGGCTCCTCCAGCAATCAGCCCCAGCATTTT. Full variable domain (remainder filled in from reference TRBV19 and TRBJ1-5): DGGITQSPKYLFRKEGQNVTLSCEQNLNHDAMYWYRQDPGQGLRLIYYSQIVNDFQKGDIAEGYSVSREKKESFPLTVTSAQKNPTAFYLCASSIWAGSSSNQPQHFGDGTRLSIL.

The CDR3 protein is CASSRSGAGETQYF. The CDR3 bases are TGTGCCAGCAGTAGATCGGGAGCCGGTGAGACCCAGTACTTC. This chain links TRBV6-2 or TRBV6-3 with TRBJ2-5, with D perhaps matching TRBD2 (6 bases). CDR1 is MNHEY, CDR2 SVGEGT, per germline. V lost 5 bases and J 5 bases, leaving 15 bases between the germline ends. The CDR3 extends over 14 amino acids.

J is TRBJ2-3 and V is TRBV2; D is ambiguous. Trimming stripped 3 bases from V and 9 bases from J, with 10 bases between. The CDR3 runs 12 residues. CDR1 is SNHLY and CDR2 is FYNNEI in the germline V gene. CDR3 coding DNA: TGTGCCAGCAGTGATGCTAGAAAGACGCAGTATTTT. Residues: CASSDARKTQYF.

This clone was observed a handful of times. The J gene is TRBJ1-1, the V gene TRBV3-1 (or the pseudogene TRBV3-2); 8 bases line up with TRBD1. V was clipped by 1 base and J by 9 bases; unmatched bases: 4. This CDR3 has 13 residues. Germline CDR1 is LGHDT and CDR2 is YNNKEL (reference sequence). CDR3 sequence reads: CASSQVQGGKAFF. The CDR3, as DNA: TGTGCCAGCAGCCAAGTACAGGGGGGAAAAGCTTTCTTT.

This chain joins TRBV28 and TRBJ2-7; 7 positions match TRBD2. The germline V gene encodes CDR1 MDHEN and CDR2 SYDVKM. The V and J ends lost 6 bases and 4 bases, in that order; junction bases with no gene match: 9. CDR3 length equals 14 residues. Here the CDR3 reads CASRDGGSLYEQYF. As DNA, the CDR3 is TGTGCCAGCAGGGACGGCGGGAGCTTATACGAGCAGTACTTC.

The chain links TRBV12-3 or TRBV12-4 to TRBJ2-7, with D maybe TRBD2 (5 bases). This CDR3 region has 13 residues. Trimming stripped 5 bases from V and 4 bases from J, with 12 bases between. DNA of the CDR3: TGTGCCAGCAGTCGAGCGGCCAAATACGAGCAGTACTTC. This sequence encodes CASSRAAKYEQYF.